This T cell receptor beta chain was sequenced in a study of neurological immune-mediated disorders. Each CDR3 protein is one row after TCRdb ran MiXCR on the 5' RACE reads. This table has 30,000 or so distinct CDR3 sequences, roughly 12% appearing once. 2 million PBMCs stored at -80 C were the source of the unsorted libraries. This CDR3 region has 15 residues. Germline lookup yields CDR1 SGHAT and CDR2 FQNNGV. Note on this clonotype: A read error may be the cause here, since a much bigger clone is one base away.

This TCR came from a man between 60 and 70 years old in good health. The material sequenced was PBMCs. The rearrangement joins TRBV11-2 to TRBJ1-5; no firm D call. This CDR3 reads CANSLDRGENQPQHF. The CDR3 DNA reads as TGTGCCAACAGCTTAGATCGGGGAGAAAATCAGCCCCAGCATTTT.